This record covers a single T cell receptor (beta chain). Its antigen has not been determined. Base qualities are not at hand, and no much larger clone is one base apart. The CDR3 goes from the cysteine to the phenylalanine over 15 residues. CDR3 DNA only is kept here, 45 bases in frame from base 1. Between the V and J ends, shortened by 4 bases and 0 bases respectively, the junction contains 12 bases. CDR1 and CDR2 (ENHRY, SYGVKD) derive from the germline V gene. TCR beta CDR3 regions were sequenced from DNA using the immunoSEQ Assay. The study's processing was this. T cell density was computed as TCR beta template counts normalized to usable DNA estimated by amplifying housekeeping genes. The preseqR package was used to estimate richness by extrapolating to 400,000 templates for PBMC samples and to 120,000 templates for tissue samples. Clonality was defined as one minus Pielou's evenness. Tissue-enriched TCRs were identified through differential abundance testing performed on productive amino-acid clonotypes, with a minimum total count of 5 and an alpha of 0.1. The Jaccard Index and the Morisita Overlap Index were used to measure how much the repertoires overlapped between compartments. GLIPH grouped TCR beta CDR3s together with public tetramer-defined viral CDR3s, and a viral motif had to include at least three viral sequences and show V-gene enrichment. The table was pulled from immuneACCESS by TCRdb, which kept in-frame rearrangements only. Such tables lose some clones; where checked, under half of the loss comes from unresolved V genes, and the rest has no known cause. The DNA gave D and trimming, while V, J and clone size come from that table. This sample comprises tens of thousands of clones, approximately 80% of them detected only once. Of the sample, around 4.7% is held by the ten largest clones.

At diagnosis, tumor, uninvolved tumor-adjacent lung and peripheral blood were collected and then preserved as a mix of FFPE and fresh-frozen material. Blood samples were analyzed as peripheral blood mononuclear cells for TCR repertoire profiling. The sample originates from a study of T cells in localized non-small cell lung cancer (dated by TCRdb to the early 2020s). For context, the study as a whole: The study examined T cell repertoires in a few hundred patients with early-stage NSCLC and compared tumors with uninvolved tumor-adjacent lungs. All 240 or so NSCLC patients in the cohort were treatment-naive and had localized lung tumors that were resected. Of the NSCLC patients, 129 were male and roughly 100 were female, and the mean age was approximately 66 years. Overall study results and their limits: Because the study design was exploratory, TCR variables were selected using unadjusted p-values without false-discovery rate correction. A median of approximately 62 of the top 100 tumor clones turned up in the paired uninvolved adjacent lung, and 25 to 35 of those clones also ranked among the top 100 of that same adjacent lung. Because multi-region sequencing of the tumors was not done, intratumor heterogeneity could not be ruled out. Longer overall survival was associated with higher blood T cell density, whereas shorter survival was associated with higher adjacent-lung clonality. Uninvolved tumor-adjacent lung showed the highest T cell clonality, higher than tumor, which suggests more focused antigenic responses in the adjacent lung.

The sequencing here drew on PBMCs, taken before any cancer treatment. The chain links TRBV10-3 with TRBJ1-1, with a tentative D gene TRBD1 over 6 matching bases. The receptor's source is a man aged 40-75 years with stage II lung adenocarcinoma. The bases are TGTGCCATCAGTGCTTTGGACAGCCTGAACACTGAAGCTTTCTTT. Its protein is CAISALDSLNTEAFF.